A selection of T cell receptor beta chains follows, all from one sample in a study of monozygotic twins with inflammatory bowel disease. Using the 5' RACE reads, TCRdb records one entry per CDR3 protein without DNA. This sample contains more than 100,000 distinct CDR3 sequences. The sample was blood. The receptor set was obtained from a human donor with ulcerative colitis or Crohn's disease, or a healthy co-twin of an affected twin (not recorded which). Each CDR3 is given with its conserved first and last residue. Fields, in order: CDR3 protein, J gene, V gene.

CDR3: CATRILVDQPQHF
J: TRBJ1-5
V: TRBV10-3

CDR3: CSAGRLAGRYNEQFF
J: TRBJ2-1
V: TRBV20-1

CDR3: CASSSGPYEQYF
J: TRBJ2-7
V: TRBV10-2

CDR3: CASSRRDRGYSSYNSPLHF
J: TRBJ1-6
V: TRBV6-1

CDR3: CASSRTSGRDPPRNIQYF
J: TRBJ2-4
V: TRBV6-2/TRBV6-3

CDR3: CASSPFGNTEAFF
J: TRBJ1-1
V: TRBV6-5

CDR3: CSVEGTGRSEQYF
J: TRBJ2-7
V: TRBV29-1

CDR3: CASSLSHTGNTEAFF
J: TRBJ1-1
V: TRBV5-1

CDR3: CASTSMPIIYGYTF
J: TRBJ1-2
V: TRBV19

CDR3: CASSLDSSSYNEQFF
J: TRBJ2-1
V: TRBV5-1

CDR3: CASSPRVRTSGDTDTQYF
J: TRBJ2-3
V: TRBV18

CDR3: CSASQPGTGRNEQFF
J: TRBJ2-1
V: TRBV20-1

CDR3: CASSQDIGQSNSPLHF
J: TRBJ1-6
V: TRBV4-3

CDR3: CASSSRTGGYEQYF
J: TRBJ2-7
V: TRBV19

CDR3: CASSERDARDYEQYF
J: TRBJ2-7
V: TRBV2

CDR3: CSASATGGNQPQHF
J: TRBJ1-5
V: TRBV20-1

CDR3: CASSLGLGNMNTEAFF
J: TRBJ1-1
V: TRBV12-3/TRBV12-4

CDR3: CAWSVLERWDEQFF
J: TRBJ2-1
V: TRBV30

CDR3: CASSIQPVGHNEQFF
J: TRBJ2-1
V: TRBV7-3